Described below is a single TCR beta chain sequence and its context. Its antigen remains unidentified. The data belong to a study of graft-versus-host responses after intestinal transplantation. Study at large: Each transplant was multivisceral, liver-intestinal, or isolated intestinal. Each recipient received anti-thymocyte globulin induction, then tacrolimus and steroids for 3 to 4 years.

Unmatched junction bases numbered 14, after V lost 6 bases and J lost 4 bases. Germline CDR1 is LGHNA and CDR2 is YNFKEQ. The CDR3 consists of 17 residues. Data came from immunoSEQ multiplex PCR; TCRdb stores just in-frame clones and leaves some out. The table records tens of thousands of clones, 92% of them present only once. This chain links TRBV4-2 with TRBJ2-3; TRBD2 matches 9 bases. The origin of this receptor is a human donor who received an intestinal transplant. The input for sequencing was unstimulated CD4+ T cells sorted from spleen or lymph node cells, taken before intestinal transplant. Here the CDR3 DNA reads TGTGCCAGCAGTGCCAGTTCGGGCGGGAGGGTAGCAGATACGCAGTATTTT. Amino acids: CASSASSGGRVADTQYF.